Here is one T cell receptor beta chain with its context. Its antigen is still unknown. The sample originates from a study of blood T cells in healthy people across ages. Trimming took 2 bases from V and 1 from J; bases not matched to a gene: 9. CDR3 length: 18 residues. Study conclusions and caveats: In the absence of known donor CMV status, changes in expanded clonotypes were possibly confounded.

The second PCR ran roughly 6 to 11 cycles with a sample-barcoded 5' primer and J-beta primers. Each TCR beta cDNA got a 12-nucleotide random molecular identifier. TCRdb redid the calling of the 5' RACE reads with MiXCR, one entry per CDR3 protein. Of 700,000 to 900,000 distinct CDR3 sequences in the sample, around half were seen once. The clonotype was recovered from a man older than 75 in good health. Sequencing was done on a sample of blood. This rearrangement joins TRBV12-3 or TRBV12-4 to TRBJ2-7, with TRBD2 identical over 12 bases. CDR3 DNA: TGTGCCAGCAGTTTACGATCCCTAGCGGGAGGGAAATCCTACGAGCAGTACTTC. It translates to CASSLRSLAGGKSYEQYF.